This T cell receptor (beta chain) derives from a study of blood T cell repertoires in COVID-19. Study overall: Acute and convalescent COVID-19 samples came from the United States, Italy and Spain. The cDNA or gDNA used as material had been derived from T cells, B-cell-depleted T cells, or PBMCs.

In the original workflow: Researchers report that nucleated cell counts were estimated from reference gene primer amplification. Data came from immunoSEQ multiplex PCR; TCRdb stores just in-frame clones and leaves some out. V and J calls and clone size are given by that table; D and trimming were obtained from the DNA. The sample holds 150,000 or so clones, about 76% seen once. Germline CDR1 MDHEN, CDR2 SYDVKM. This CDR3 is 14 amino acids long. The ends were cut back, 6 bases at V and 2 bases at J, with 14 bases in the middle. The clonotype originates from a woman in her 70s with COVID-19, enrolled during active disease. Sequenced sample: peripheral blood. This sequence joins TRBV28 and TRBJ2-7; possible D gene TRBD1, 6 bases. In DNA, the CDR3 is TGTGCCAGCAGACCGACAGGAAGACCCTACGAGCAGTACTTC. Translated: CASRPTGRPYEQYF. The variable domain in full, completed from reference TRBV28 and TRBJ2-7, reads DVKVTQSSRYLVKRTGEKVFLECVQDMDHENMFWYRQDPGLGLRLIYFSYDVKMKEKGDIPEGYSVSREKKERFSLILESASTNQTSMYLCASRPTGRPYEQYFGPGTRLTVT.